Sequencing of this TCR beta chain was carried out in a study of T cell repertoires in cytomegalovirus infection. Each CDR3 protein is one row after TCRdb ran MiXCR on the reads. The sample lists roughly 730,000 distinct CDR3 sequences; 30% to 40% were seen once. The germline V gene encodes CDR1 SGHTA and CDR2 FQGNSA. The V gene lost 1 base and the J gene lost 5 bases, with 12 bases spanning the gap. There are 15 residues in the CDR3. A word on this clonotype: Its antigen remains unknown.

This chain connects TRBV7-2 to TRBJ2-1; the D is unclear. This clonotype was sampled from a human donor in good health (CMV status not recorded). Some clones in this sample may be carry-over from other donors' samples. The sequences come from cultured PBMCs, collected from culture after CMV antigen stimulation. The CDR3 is CASSLDSIINNEQFF. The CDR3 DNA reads TGTGCCAGCAGCTTAGATTCTATTATTAACAATGAGCAGTTCTTC.